This TCR beta chain is drawn from a study of identical twins. Study-wide results and limits: Out-of-frame alpha sequences shared by twins were enriched for low generation probability. The authors noted that invariant MAIT and iNKT cells could partly confound zero-insertion analyses.

A universal primer binding site was introduced by template switching. The final cDNA contained unique molecular identifiers. TCRdb called the 5' RACE reads again in MiXCR, with one record for every CDR3 protein. The sample yields around 1.7 million distinct CDR3 sequences, 32% seen once. This clonotype was counted only a few times. What it binds is not known. The V gene lost 1 base and the J gene lost 8 bases, with 21 bases spanning the gap. CDR3 length: 17 residues. Germline values: CDR1 SGHNT, CDR2 YYREEE (reference sequence). The receptor was derived from a newborn girl in good health. Sample: cord blood. V is TRBV5-4 and J is TRBJ1-4; tentatively, D is TRBD1 (5 bases). The CDR3 DNA reads TGTGCCAGCAGCTTGAGGCCCCAGGGATTGGGCTTGGAAAAACTGTTTTTT. Protein sequence: CASSLRPQGLGLEKLFF. Complete variable domain (other parts from reference TRBV5-4 and TRBJ1-4): ETGVTQSPTHLIKTRGQQVTLRCSSQSGHNTVSWYQQALGQGPQFIFQYYREEENGRGNFPPRFSGLQFPNYSSELNVNALELDDSALYLCASSLRPQGLGLEKLFFGSGTQLSVL.